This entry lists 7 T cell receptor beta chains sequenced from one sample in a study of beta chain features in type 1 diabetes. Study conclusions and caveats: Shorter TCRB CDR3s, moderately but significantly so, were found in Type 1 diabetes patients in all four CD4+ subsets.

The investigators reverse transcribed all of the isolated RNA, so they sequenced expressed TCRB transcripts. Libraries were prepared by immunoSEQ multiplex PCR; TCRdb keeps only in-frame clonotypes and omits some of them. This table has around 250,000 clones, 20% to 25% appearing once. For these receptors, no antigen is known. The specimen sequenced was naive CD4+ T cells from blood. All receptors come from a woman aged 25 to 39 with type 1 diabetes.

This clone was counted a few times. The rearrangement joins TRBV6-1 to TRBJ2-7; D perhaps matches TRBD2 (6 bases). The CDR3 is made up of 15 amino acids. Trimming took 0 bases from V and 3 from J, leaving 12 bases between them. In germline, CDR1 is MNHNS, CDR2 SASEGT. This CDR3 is CASSEAPRRGYEQYF. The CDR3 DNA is TGTGCCAGCAGTGAAGCACCGCGGCGGGGCTACGAGCAGTACTTC.

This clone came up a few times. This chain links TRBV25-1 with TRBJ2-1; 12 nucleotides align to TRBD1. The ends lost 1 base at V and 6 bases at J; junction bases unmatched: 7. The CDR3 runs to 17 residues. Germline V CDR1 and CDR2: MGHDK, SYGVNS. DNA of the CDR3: TGTGCCAGCAGTGAATCCGGGACAGGGGGCGGTAGCAATGAGCAGTTCTTC. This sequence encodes CASSESGTGGGSNEQFF.

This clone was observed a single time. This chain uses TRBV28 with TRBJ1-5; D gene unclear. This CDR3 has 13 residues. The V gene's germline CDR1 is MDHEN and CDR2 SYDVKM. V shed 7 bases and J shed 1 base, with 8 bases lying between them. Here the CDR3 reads CASTGISNQPQHF. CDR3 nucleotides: TGTGCCAGCACAGGCATCAGCAATCAGCCCCAGCATTTT.

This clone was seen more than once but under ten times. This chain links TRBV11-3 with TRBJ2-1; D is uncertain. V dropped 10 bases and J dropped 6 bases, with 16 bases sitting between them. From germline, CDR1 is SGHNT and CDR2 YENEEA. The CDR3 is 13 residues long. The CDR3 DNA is TGTGCCACCTCGTTTGAGCGTTTCAATGAGCAGTTCTTC. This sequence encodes CATSFERFNEQFF.

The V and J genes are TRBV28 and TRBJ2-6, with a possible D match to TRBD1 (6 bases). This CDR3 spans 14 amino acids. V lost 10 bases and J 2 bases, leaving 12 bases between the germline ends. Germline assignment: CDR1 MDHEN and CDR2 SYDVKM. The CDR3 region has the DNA TGTGCCACCTTACAGGGAGCTGGGGCCAACGTCCTGACTTTC. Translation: CATLQGAGANVLTF.

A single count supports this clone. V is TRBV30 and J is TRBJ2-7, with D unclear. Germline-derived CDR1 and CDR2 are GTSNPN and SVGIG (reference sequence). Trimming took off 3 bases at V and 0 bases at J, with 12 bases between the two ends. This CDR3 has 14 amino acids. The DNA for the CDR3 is TGTGCCTGGAGGGAGAGTCTCCTCTCCTACGAGCAGTACTTC. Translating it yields CAWRESLLSYEQYF.

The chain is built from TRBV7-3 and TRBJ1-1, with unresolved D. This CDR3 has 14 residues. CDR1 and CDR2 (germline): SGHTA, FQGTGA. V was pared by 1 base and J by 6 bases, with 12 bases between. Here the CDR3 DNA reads TGTGCCAGCAGCTTAAACTCCCGTTTAGCTGAAGCTTTCTTT. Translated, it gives CASSLNSRLAEAFF.